The present T cell receptor beta chain was sequenced within a study of T cell responses to AZD1222 COVID-19 vaccine. On this clone: The antigen is unknown.

The CDR3 spans 18 residues. CDR1 is SGHKS and CDR2 is YYEKEE in the germline V gene (reference sequence). V trimming: 0 bases; J trimming: 3 bases; junction bases outside the gene matches: 11. Repertoires were generated with immunoSEQ multiplex PCR, while TCRdb's copy carries only in-frame clones and drops some. The repertoire consists of tens of thousands of clones, with around 88% occurring once and the leading ten covering roughly 10%. The study's findings and limits: Sampling that yielded the repertoires occurred only after the peak T cell response. White British ancestry dominated among donors, who included more females, and clonal diversity was possibly underestimated. Within unmutated variant regions lay the reported targets of nearly half of spike-specific TCRs.

The origin of this receptor is an adult who received the MenACWY meningococcal vaccine as a control. The J gene is TRBJ1-4, the V gene TRBV5-5; 7 bases agree with TRBD1. Sequencing used peripheral blood, obtained 28 days after the second dose of the MenACWY control vaccine. The chain's CDR3 is CASSLGLGGGTANEKLFF. DNA of the CDR3: TGTGCCAGCAGCTTGGGCTTGGGGGGAGGGACAGCTAATGAAAAACTGTTTTTT.